This T cell receptor (beta chain) was sequenced for a study of blood T cell repertoires in COVID-19. The germline V gene has CDR1 SQVTM and CDR2 ANQGSEA. The J segment lost 1 base and the V segment lost 2 bases, leaving 3 bases of the junction unmatched. The CDR3 extends over 14 amino acids. Here immunoSEQ multiplex PCR was the method, and the copy in TCRdb shows in-frame clones only, minus some. There are about 180,000 clones in the sample; more than 75% occur only once, and 2% to 3% lies in the top ten. The sequencing sample was made of peripheral blood. The clonotype comes from a man in his forties with active or convalescent COVID-19. The J gene is TRBJ2-3, the V gene TRBV29-1; TRBD2 matches at 7 bases. CDR3 DNA: TGCAGCGTTGAAAGCGGGGTGGGCACAGATACGCAGTATTTT. Translation gives CSVESGVGTDTQYF.